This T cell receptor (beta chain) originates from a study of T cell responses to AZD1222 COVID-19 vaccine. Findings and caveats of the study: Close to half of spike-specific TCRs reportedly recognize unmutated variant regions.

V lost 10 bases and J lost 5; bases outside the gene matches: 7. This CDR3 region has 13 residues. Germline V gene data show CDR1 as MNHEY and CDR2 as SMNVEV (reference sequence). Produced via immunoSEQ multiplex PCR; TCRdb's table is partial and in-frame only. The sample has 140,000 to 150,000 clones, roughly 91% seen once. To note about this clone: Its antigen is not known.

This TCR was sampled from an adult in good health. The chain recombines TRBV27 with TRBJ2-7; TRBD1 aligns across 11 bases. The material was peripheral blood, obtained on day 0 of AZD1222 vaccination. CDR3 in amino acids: CATWTGGKDEQYF. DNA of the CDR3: TGTGCCACTTGGACAGGGGGCAAGGACGAGCAGTACTTC.